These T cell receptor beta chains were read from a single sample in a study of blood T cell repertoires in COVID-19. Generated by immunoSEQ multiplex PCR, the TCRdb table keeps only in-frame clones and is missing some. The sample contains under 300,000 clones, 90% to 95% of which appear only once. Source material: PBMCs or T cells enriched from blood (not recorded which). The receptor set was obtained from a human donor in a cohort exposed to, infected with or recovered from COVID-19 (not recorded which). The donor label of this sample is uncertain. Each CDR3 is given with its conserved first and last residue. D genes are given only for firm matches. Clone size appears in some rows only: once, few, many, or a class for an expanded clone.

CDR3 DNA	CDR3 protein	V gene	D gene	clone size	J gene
TGTGCCATCAGTAGTGGAGCCCTGAACACTGAAGCTTTCTTT	CAISSGALNTEAFF	TRBV10-3	NA	once	TRBJ1-1
TGTGCCAGCAGCTCCTCCTTTGTCGCGGGGGTAGAGACCCAGTACTTC	CASSSSFVAGVETQYF	TRBV7-2	TRBD2	NA	TRBJ2-5
TGTGCCAGCAGTTACCCCCCCTCTTTAAGGGGGAGCATATACGAGCAGTACTTC	CASSYPPSLRGSIYEQYF	TRBV6-2/TRBV6-3	NA	NA	TRBJ2-7
TGTGCCAGCAGCCCCCCGAGTGGGGGGGCTGGCATTCAGTACTTC	CASSPPSGGAGIQYF	TRBV7-3	NA	NA	TRBJ2-4
TGTGCCAGTAGTCAGACCTTGCGACTCGGCCCTTACGAGCAGTACTTC	CASSQTLRLGPYEQYF	TRBV19	NA	NA	TRBJ2-7
TGTGCCAGCAGCCAAGTTTCCGGGGTTAACTATGGCTACACCTTC	CASSQVSGVNYGYTF	TRBV3-1/TRBV3-2	NA	NA	TRBJ1-2
TGTGCCAGCAGCTCCGACAGGGAAACAGATACGCAGTATTTT	CASSSDRETDTQYF	TRBV11-3	TRBD1	NA	TRBJ2-3
TGTGCCAGCAGTGAAGTCTGGCAACCCTATGGCTACACCTTC	CASSEVWQPYGYTF	TRBV25-1	NA	NA	TRBJ1-2
TGTGCCAGCAGCCAAGAGGCTAGCGGGACCTACGAGCAGTACTTC	CASSQEASGTYEQYF	TRBV4-2	TRBD2	NA	TRBJ2-7
TGTGCCAGTAGTATCTCGGGGGACAGGGGGAATGGCTACACCTTC	CASSISGDRGNGYTF	TRBV19	TRBD1	NA	TRBJ1-2
TGCGCCAGCACCCGGACTAGCGGGGCCGCGGATACGCAGTATTTT	CASTRTSGAADTQYF	TRBV10-2	TRBD2	NA	TRBJ2-3
TGTGCCTGGTGGCCCGACAGGGGGCATGGCTACACCTTC	CAWWPDRGHGYTF	TRBV30	TRBD1	NA	TRBJ1-2
TGTGCCACCAGGGGAGACCGAACAAATGAGCAGTTCTTC	CATRGDRTNEQFF	TRBV24-1	NA	once	TRBJ2-1
TGCGCCAGCAGCCTAGGACAGGGAAGGCAAGAGACCCAGTACTTC	CASSLGQGRQETQYF	TRBV4-1	TRBD1	NA	TRBJ2-5
TGCGCCAGCAGCCAAGGTTCGGGGGGCCGGCCCACTGAAGCTTTCTTT	CASSQGSGGRPTEAFF	TRBV4-1	NA	NA	TRBJ1-1
TGTGCCTGGAGTGGGGGCCTTAGCAATCAGCCCCAGCATTTT	CAWSGGLSNQPQHF	TRBV30	NA	NA	TRBJ1-5
TGTGCCAGCAGTCCCCTCCCGGGACAGGGGTCGGGAGACACCTTC	CASSPLPGQGSGDTF	TRBV27	TRBD1	NA	TRBJ1-2
TGCGCCAGCAGCACCGAAGGAGGCCCCTACAATGAGCAGTTCTTC	CASSTEGGPYNEQFF	TRBV5-1	NA	NA	TRBJ2-1
TGTGCCAGCTCACCTGTTAGCTCCGGGGAGCTGTTTTTT	CASSPVSSGELFF	TRBV18	NA	NA	TRBJ2-2
TGTGCTAGTGGTTTTTCTGGAGCGGGGGGCCCGAACACCGGGGAGCTGTTTTTT	CASGFSGAGGPNTGELFF	TRBV12-5	TRBD2	NA	TRBJ2-2
TGTGCCAGCAGCTTGGGACAGGGCGGCGAGCCCCAGCATTTT	CASSLGQGGEPQHF	TRBV7-9	TRBD1	NA	TRBJ1-5
TGTGCCAGCAGTTACTCTAGCGGGGGAGGCTACAATGAGCAGTTCTTC	CASSYSSGGGYNEQFF	TRBV6-5	TRBD2	once	TRBJ2-1
TGTGCCAGCAGCCAAGCCAGGGCGGGGGGCTACACCTTC	CASSQARAGGYTF	TRBV14	NA	NA	TRBJ1-2
TGCGCCAGCAGCCAAGATGTCCTAGCCCTTTACAATGAGCAGTTCTTC	CASSQDVLALYNEQFF	TRBV4-3	NA	NA	TRBJ2-1
TGTGCCAGTAGTTTGCTAGCGGGGGGACCCTCGAACACCGGGGAGCTGTTTTTT	CASSLLAGGPSNTGELFF	TRBV19	TRBD2	NA	TRBJ2-2